This T cell receptor (beta chain) was captured by sequencing in a study of patients and donors after allogeneic stem cell transplantation. This clonotype was observed a few times. TCRdb re-derived calls from the RT-PCR reads in MiXCR, one entry per CDR3 protein. The table lists around 240,000 distinct CDR3 sequences, roughly 13% of them singletons. Source material: blood, either unsorted or a sorted T cell fraction (not recorded which). The sequence was collected from a human donor who was either an allogeneic HSCT recipient or a stem cell or donor lymphocyte infusion donor (not recorded which). It is not recorded whose cells these are; they may come from a transplant donor.

The CDR3 region is CASSLDGGGVEQYF. The CDR3 DNA is TGTGCCAGCAGCTTAGACGGGGGCGGGGTCGAGCAGTACTTC. The rearrangement links TRBV7-9 to TRBJ2-7; D could derive from TRBD1 or TRBD2 (6 bases each). From germline, CDR1 is SEHNR and CDR2 FQNEAQ (reference sequence). The CDR3 length is 14 residues. Deletions cut 1 base from V and 6 bases from J, with 13 bases between. The full variable domain, rest sourced from reference TRBV7-9 and TRBJ2-7, is DTGVSQNPRHKITKRGQNVTFRCDPISEHNRLYWYRQTLGQGPEFLTYFQNEAQLEKSRLLSDRFSAERPKGSFSTLEIQRTEQGDSAMYLCASSLDGGGVEQYFGPGTRLTVT.